These 29 T cell receptor beta chains share one sample of origin, sequenced in a study of human T cells and chemical hapten exposure. MiXCR was run by TCRdb on the RACE reads, yielding one entry per CDR3 protein. The sample lists 75,000 to 100,000 distinct CDR3 sequences; under 15% were seen once. Time point in this sample: patch test 1, 2 weeks after DPC sensitization. Regarding treatment: therapeutic diphenylcyclopropenone sensitization with weekly scalp DPC. The sequencing used whole blood, collected in connection with sensitization to the hapten diphenylcyclopropenone (DPC). All receptors come from a woman in her 40s with alopecia areata. Some clones in this sample may be carry-over from other donors' samples.

This clonotype was seen more than once but under ten times. The chain uses TRBV2 and TRBJ2-3; D gene unclear. Trimming took 5 bases from V and 5 from J, leaving 5 bases between them. Germline assignment: CDR1 SNHLY and CDR2 FYNNEI. The CDR3 length is 11 residues. The CDR3 loop reads CASSKRDTQYF. CDR3 in DNA: TGTGCCAGCAGTAAGCGAGATACGCAGTATTTT.

This clonotype came up a few times. The rearrangement uses TRBV7-9 and TRBJ2-3, with 13 bases fitting TRBD2. Losses at the gene ends were 4 bases for V and 2 bases for J; bases not matched to a gene: 3. The CDR3 contains 16 residues. Germline CDR1 reads SEHNR; CDR2 reads FQNEAQ (reference sequence). The chain's CDR3 is CASSYGLAGATDTQYF. The CDR3, as DNA: TGTGCCAGCAGCTACGGACTAGCGGGAGCCACAGATACGCAGTATTTT. Full variable domain (missing parts from reference TRBV7-9 and TRBJ2-3): DTGVSQNPRHKITKRGQNVTFRCDPISEHNRLYWYRQTLGQGPEFLTYFQNEAQLEKSRLLSDRFSAERPKGSFSTLEIQRTEQGDSAMYLCASSYGLAGATDTQYFGPGTRLTVL.

This clonotype was seen a few times. The chain uses TRBV7-2 and TRBJ2-1, with D hard to call. Between the trimmed V and J ends, which lost 6 bases and 3 bases, there was a span of 12 bases. The CDR3 runs 14 residues. Germline assignment: CDR1 SGHTA and CDR2 FQGNSA. The CDR3 nucleotides read TGTGCCAGCAGTGCACCTTATCACTACAATGAGCAGTTCTTC. Translated, it gives CASSAPYHYNEQFF.

V is TRBV7-9 and J is TRBJ2-2; 11 nucleotides agree with TRBD2. The junction had 13 bases not matched to a gene; V was cut back by 7 bases and J by 6 bases. This CDR3 has 17 amino acids. Germline loops: CDR1 SEHNR, CDR2 FQNEAQ (reference sequence). The CDR3 coding sequence is TGTGCCAGCATCTCCGCGGTGGGACTAGCGGTATCCGGGGAGCTGTTTTTT. Translated: CASISAVGLAVSGELFF. The full variable domain, in which reference TRBV7-9 and TRBJ2-2 provide the parts outside the CDR3, is DTGVSQNPRHKITKRGQNVTFRCDPISEHNRLYWYRQTLGQGPEFLTYFQNEAQLEKSRLLSDRFSAERPKGSFSTLEIQRTEQGDSAMYLCASISAVGLAVSGELFFGEGSRLTVL.

This clonotype was detected a few times. This chain connects TRBV7-2 to TRBJ2-7; no definite D call. The CDR3 extends over 12 amino acids. Germline CDR1 SGHTA, CDR2 FQGNSA. V dropped 4 bases and J dropped 7 bases, with 11 bases sitting between them. CDR3 sequence reads: CASSSGSWEQYF. Written as DNA, the CDR3 is TGTGCCAGCAGCTCAGGAAGCTGGGAGCAGTACTTC.

The chain couples TRBV6-6 to TRBJ1-1, with no clear D. Trimming removed 11 bases at V and 0 bases at J, with 19 bases between. The CDR3 extends over 15 amino acids. Per germline, CDR1 MNHNY and CDR2 SVGAGI (reference sequence). In DNA form, the CDR3 reads TGTGCCGGCGGGAACGGCGGTAACTTGAACACTGAAGCTTTCTTT. Amino acid sequence: CAGGNGGNLNTEAFF.

This chain joins TRBV5-4 and TRBJ1-2; 7 nucleotides align to TRBD1. The CDR3 is made up of 13 amino acids. With 2 bases clipped from V and 7 bases from J, the junction kept 5 bases outside the gene matches. Germline V gene lookup returns CDR1 SGHNT and CDR2 YYREEE (reference sequence). The CDR3 loop reads CASSLLGQTGYTF. CDR3 coding DNA: TGTGCCAGCAGCTTACTGGGACAGACTGGCTACACCTTC.

This clonotype was seen a handful of times. This chain joins TRBV5-1 and TRBJ1-1; 7 nucleotides match TRBD1. Per germline, CDR1 SGHRS and CDR2 YFSETQ. The CDR3 loop spans 16 amino acids. Trimming removed 0 bases from V and 0 bases from J; junction bases left unmatched: 5. CDR3 sequence (DNA): TGCGCCAGCAGCTTGGGAGACAGGGCGCTGAACACTGAAGCTTTCTTT. Translating gives CASSLGDRALNTEAFF. The variable domain in full, with the rest retrieved from reference TRBV5-1 and TRBJ1-1, is KAGVTQTPRYLIKTRGQQVTLSCSPISGHRSVSWYQQTPGQGLQFLFEYFSETQRNKGNFPGRFSGRQFSNSRSEMNVSTLELGDSALYLCASSLGDRALNTEAFFGQGTRLTVV.

This clonotype was recorded many times. This rearrangement joins TRBV3-1 to TRBJ2-2, with TRBD1 matching over 9 bases. In germline, CDR1 is LGHDT, CDR2 YNNKEL (reference sequence). V shed 4 bases and J 5 bases; nucleotides not matched to a gene: 5. CDR3 length: 15 amino acids. The CDR3 sequence: CASSPTGGLTGELFF. As DNA, the CDR3 is TGTGCCAGCAGCCCGACAGGGGGATTAACCGGGGAGCTGTTTTTT.

In its sample, this clonotype was seen many times. The chain carries TRBV20-1 and TRBJ2-3, with a tentative D call TRBD1 (6 bases). V was shortened by 2 bases and J by 11 bases, with 14 bases between the two germline ends. Germline V gene sequence: CDR1 DFQATT, CDR2 SNEGSKA (reference sequence). The CDR3 has 12 amino acids. The CDR3 DNA sequence: TGCAGTGCTAGATCAGGGGTAACAGTGCAGTATTTT. It encodes CSARSGVTVQYF.

The chain has TRBV7-9 and TRBJ2-7; the D gene is possibly TRBD1 (6 bases). This CDR3 region has 14 residues. V dropped 5 bases and J dropped 2 bases, with 13 bases sitting between them. Germline V CDR1 and CDR2: SEHNR, FQNEAQ (reference sequence). The CDR3 loop reads CASSRDQGPYEQYF. The CDR3 coding sequence is TGTGCCAGCAGCCGAGACCAGGGGCCCTACGAGCAGTACTTC.

In this sample, this clonotype turned up a few times. The V and J genes are TRBV28 and TRBJ2-1, with 9 positions matching TRBD2. Trimming took 2 bases from V and 5 from J; bases not matched to a gene: 4. The CDR3 is 15 residues long. CDR1 and CDR2 (germline): MDHEN, SYDVKM. The CDR3 reads CASSLGTSYHNEQFF. CDR3 DNA sequence: TGTGCCAGCAGTTTAGGGACTAGCTACCACAATGAGCAGTTCTTC.

This clonotype was seen repeatedly, ten times or more. Mismatch with germline at one junction end may stem from a read error. V usage is TRBV7-7 and J usage is TRBJ2-1, with 7 bases aligning to TRBD2. This CDR3 contains 15 residues. Germline V gene sequence: CDR1 SSHAT, CDR2 FNYEAQ (reference sequence). CDR3 sequence (DNA): TGTGCTAGCAGCTCAACAGCGGGATTCAGCAATGAGCAGTTCTTC. Translating gives CASSSTAGFSNEQFF.

This chain uses TRBV7-2 with TRBJ2-1; 8 nucleotides line up with TRBD2. From germline, CDR1 is SGHTA and CDR2 FQGNSA. This CDR3 has 16 residues. With 10 bases clipped from V and 5 bases from J, the junction kept 16 bases outside the gene matches. The CDR3 protein is CAKREAGGPPDNEQFF. As DNA, the CDR3 is TGTGCCAAAAGAGAGGCGGGAGGCCCCCCCGACAATGAGCAGTTCTTC.

Ten or more counts support this clonotype. This chain joins TRBV18 and TRBJ2-3, with TRBD2 as a possible D gene (5 bases). The V end was cut by 0 bases, the J end by 2 bases, with 12 bases between. The CDR3 sequence is 16 residues long. Germline CDR1 is KGHSH and CDR2 is LQKENI. The CDR3 bases are TGTGCCAGCTCACCACCCGCTAGCACCTTCACAGATACGCAGTATTTT. Translating it yields CASSPPASTFTDTQYF.

This clonotype was seen many times. This rearrangement joins TRBV29-1 to TRBJ1-1, with a possible D match to TRBD1 (6 bases). V was cut by 1 base and J by 8 bases, with 14 bases left in between. Germline CDR1 SQVTM, CDR2 ANQGSEA. This CDR3 is built from 13 residues. As DNA, the CDR3 is TGCAGCGTTGAAGTTCTTCCAGGGGCCGAAGCTTTCTTT. This gives the protein CSVEVLPGAEAFF.

This clonotype came up a few times. This rearrangement joins TRBV6-2 or TRBV6-3 to TRBJ2-1; no clear D. CDR1 is MNHEY and CDR2 is SVGEGT in the germline V gene. V lost 0 bases, J lost 9 bases, and 6 bases lay in between. This CDR3 has 12 residues. The CDR3 reads CASSYSRGEQFF. For the CDR3, the DNA is TGTGCCAGCAGTTACTCGAGAGGTGAGCAGTTCTTC.

V usage is TRBV20-1 and J usage is TRBJ2-7; 8 bases are shared with TRBD2. The germline CDR1 and CDR2 sequences are DFQATT and SNEGSKA (reference sequence). V lost 6 bases and J lost 2; bases outside the gene matches: 6. This CDR3 contains 13 residues. The CDR3, as DNA: TGCAGTGCCCGTAGCGGGAAGACCTACGAGCAGTACTTC. Translated, it gives CSARSGKTYEQYF.

Concerning this clonotype: The conserved phenylalanine or tryptophan is not found at the CDR3 terminus, so this likely reflects a read error. This chain uses TRBV4-1 with TRBJ1-1; D is undetermined. Germline V lookup: CDR1 MGHRA, CDR2 YSYEKL. V lost 2 bases and J lost 0, with 7 bases in between. This CDR3 region has 14 residues. In DNA, the CDR3 is TGCGCCAGCAGCCAACCAGTCCTGAACACTGAAGCTTTCCTT. Translated, it gives CASSQPVLNTEAFL.

This clonotype was seen ten or more times. The rearrangement uses TRBV12-3 or TRBV12-4 and TRBJ1-5, with 8 bases lining up with TRBD1. Trimming took 6 bases from V and 3 from J; bases not matched to a gene: 1. CDR3 length equals 13 residues. The CDR3 region has the DNA TGTGCCAGCAGGGGACAGGACAATCAGCCCCAGCATTTT. This codes for CASRGQDNQPQHF.

This clonotype was detected many times. This sequence joins TRBV20-1 and TRBJ2-5; 8 bases fit TRBD2. This CDR3 is built from 13 residues. Trimming at V came to 5 bases and at J to 2 bases, leaving 4 bases not matched to a gene. The germline V gene encodes CDR1 DFQATT and CDR2 SNEGSKA (reference sequence). CDR3: CSAHTGGQETQYF. The CDR3 bases are TGCAGTGCTCATACGGGAGGGCAAGAGACCCAGTACTTC.

The V and J genes are TRBV29-1 and TRBJ2-7; D is undetermined. The CDR3 is 13 amino acids. Germline CDR1 reads SQVTM; CDR2 reads ANQGSEA. Trimming left V 4 bases short and J 2 bases short, with 12 bases between. Here the CDR3 DNA reads TGCAGCGTTGTTCCAGCGTCAGCCTACGAGCAGTACTTC. This encodes CSVVPASAYEQYF.

This clonotype appeared a few times. The CDR3 is CASALLLVSQYF. The CDR3 nucleotides are TGTGCCAGCGCCCTTCTCCTAGTCAGCCAGTACTTC. The chain recombines TRBV2 with TRBJ2-5; no reliable D call. The CDR3 extends over 12 amino acids. Trimming removed 8 bases at V and 10 bases at J, with 17 bases between. From germline, CDR1 is SNHLY and CDR2 FYNNEI. The entire variable domain, with the rest obtained from reference TRBV2 and TRBJ2-5, is as follows: EPEVTQTPSHQVTQMGQEVILRCVPISNHLYFYWYRQILGQKVEFLVSFYNNEISEKSEIFDDQFSVERPDGSNFTLKIRSTKLEDSAMYFCASALLLVSQYFGPGTRLLVL.

This clonotype has more than one count but fewer than ten. The rearrangement links TRBV12-3 or TRBV12-4 to TRBJ2-1, with 11 bases aligning to TRBD2. The V gene end was trimmed by 3 bases and the J gene end by 7 bases; junction bases not matched to a gene: 5. This CDR3 is 15 amino acids long. The CDR3 loop reads CASSFASGRRNEQFF. In nucleotides, the CDR3 is TGTGCCAGCAGTTTTGCTAGCGGGAGGAGGAATGAGCAGTTCTTC.

In its sample, this clonotype was seen many times. Here the CDR3 reads CASSSAADTQYF. In DNA form, the CDR3 reads TGTGCCAGCAGTTCAGCCGCAGATACGCAGTATTTT. This chain links TRBV6-2 or TRBV6-3 with TRBJ2-3; D gene ambiguous. Germline V CDR1 and CDR2: MNHEY, SVGEGT. Trimming cost V 4 bases and J 4 bases, with 6 bases left between them. This CDR3 spans 12 amino acids.

This clonotype was recorded a few times. This chain uses TRBV10-3 with TRBJ1-1; the match to TRBD1 covers 9 bases. The CDR3 totals 16 residues. V lost 2 bases, J lost 5 bases, and 9 bases stayed unmatched. CDR1 and CDR2 from the germline V gene are ENHRY and SYGVKD. Written as DNA, the CDR3 is TGTGCCATCAGTGAGGCCGACCGGACAGGGGTTACTGAAGCTTTCTTT. Its translation is CAISEADRTGVTEAFF.

This clonotype was found many times. This sequence joins TRBV29-1 and TRBJ1-2, with D maybe TRBD1 (5 bases). The germline V gene encodes CDR1 SQVTM and CDR2 ANQGSEA. The germline V and J ends were trimmed by 4 bases and 0 bases, with 12 bases remaining between them. The CDR3 has 14 amino acids. The CDR3 reads CSVGSGGTNYGYTF. The CDR3 DNA is TGCAGCGTTGGGTCCGGGGGAACTAACTATGGCTACACCTTC.

The sample holds many counts of this clonotype. A read error may produce the germline difference seen at one junction end. This sequence joins TRBV7-7 and TRBJ2-5; TRBD2 matches at 9 bases. CDR1 SSHAT and CDR2 FNYEAQ come from the germline V gene (reference sequence). The CDR3 spans 16 residues. CDR3 coding DNA: TGTGCTAGCAGCTCTGGTAGGCTAGCGGGGCAAGAGACCCAGTACTTC. Translated: CASSSGRLAGQETQYF.

The V call is TRBV6-5, the J call TRBJ2-7; unclear D gene. This CDR3 has 12 amino acids. Germline V gives CDR1 MNHEY, CDR2 SVGAGI. The ends were cut back, 8 bases at V and 1 base at J, with 9 bases in the middle. CDR3 coding DNA: TGTGCCAGCCTTGGAGATTCCTACGAGCAGTACTTC. Translated, it gives CASLGDSYEQYF.